This T cell receptor beta chain originates from a study of T cells after yellow fever vaccination. The CDR3 spans 16 residues. The V gene lost 1 base and the J gene lost 0 bases, with 13 bases spanning the gap. Germline assignment: CDR1 DFQATT and CDR2 SNEGSKA (reference sequence). Study results and caveats: Subsequent to the booster, the majority of primary-vaccination clones reappeared (96% CD4, more than 70% CD8). Only a minor proportion of clonotypes was detected across both CD4 and CD8 compartments.

Template switching with 5'RACE generated the TCR cDNA and added a universal primer site and UMIs. TCRdb re-analysed the 5' RACE reads in MiXCR, keeping a single row per CDR3 protein. Among 300,000 or so distinct CDR3 sequences listed, less than 9.5% were seen once. As to this clonotype: As yet, its antigen is unknown.

The J gene is TRBJ2-1, the V gene TRBV20-1; D possibly matches TRBD1 or TRBD2 (5 bases each). The clonotype comes from a man younger than 35 who received the YFV17D yellow fever vaccine. The input for sequencing was CD4+ T cells sorted from PBMCs, taken 5 days after the yellow fever booster vaccination. In DNA form, the CDR3 reads TGCAGTGCTAGAGTTCCGGGGCCTAGCTCCTACAATGAGCAGTTCTTC. Protein product: CSARVPGPSSYNEQFF.